Listed here are 20 T cell receptor beta chains from one sample, sequenced in a study of identifying expanded T cells in peripheral blood. Libraries were prepared by immunoSEQ multiplex PCR; TCRdb keeps only in-frame clonotypes and omits some of them. In the table there are approximately 100,000 clones, about 88% of which are singletons. The sequencing input was blood. Receptors originate from a person between 18 and 70 years old in good health.

The chain carries TRBV5-1 and TRBJ2-2; D remains unclear. CDR1 and CDR2 from the germline V gene are SGHRS and YFSETQ. V was shortened by 4 bases and J by 5 bases, with 9 bases between the two germline ends. The CDR3 has 13 residues. The CDR3 DNA reads as TGCGCCAGCAGCCCCGGCCTAACCGGGGAGCTGTTTTTT. Protein sequence: CASSPGLTGELFF.

V gene TRBV5-1 combines with J gene TRBJ2-2, with D perhaps matching TRBD1 (5 bases). Germline V gene data show CDR1 as SGHRS and CDR2 as YFSETQ. This CDR3 has 16 residues. V lost 5 bases to trimming and J lost 4 bases, with 18 bases between them. DNA for the CDR3: TGCGCCAGCAGAATTGGGCAGGGTATAGGCACCGGGGAGCTGTTTTTT. Its protein is CASRIGQGIGTGELFF.

The chain employs TRBV5-1 and TRBJ2-1; D gene ambiguous. The CDR3 covers 11 residues. Trimming removed 2 bases from V and 4 bases from J, with 1 base in between. The germline V gene has CDR1 SGHRS and CDR2 YFSETQ. In DNA, the CDR3 is TGCGCCAGCAGCTTTTACAATGAGCAGTTCTTC. Its protein is CASSFYNEQFF.

V usage is TRBV19 and J usage is TRBJ1-5, with 7 nucleotides matching TRBD1. Germline loops: CDR1 LNHDA, CDR2 SQIVND (reference sequence). Trimming cost V 3 bases and J 3 bases; bases outside gene matches: 5. The CDR3 loop spans 15 amino acids. The CDR3 is CASSMAGQFNQPQHF. In DNA form, the CDR3 reads TGTGCCAGTAGTATGGCGGGACAGTTCAATCAGCCCCAGCATTTT.

The rearrangement joins TRBV4-2 to TRBJ2-3; D is unclear. V was cut by 0 bases and J by 2 bases, with 3 bases left in between. Germline CDR1 reads LGHNA; CDR2 reads YNFKEQ. CDR3 length: 13 residues. The CDR3 DNA reads as TGTGCCAGCAGCCAAGACAACACAGATACGCAGTATTTT. It specifies CASSQDNTDTQYF.

This sequence joins TRBV29-1 and TRBJ2-3, with D hard to call. Germline-derived CDR1 and CDR2 are SQVTM and ANQGSEA. The CDR3 covers 14 residues. V was clipped by 4 bases and J by 2 bases, with 13 bases between them. CDR3 bases: TGCAGCGTTGCTGACTTTGCCAACACAGATACGCAGTATTTT. This sequence encodes CSVADFANTDTQYF.

This rearrangement joins TRBV18 to TRBJ2-1, with 7 bases identical to TRBD1. Per the germline V gene, CDR1 is KGHSH and CDR2 is LQKENI. V shed 0 bases and J 6 bases; nucleotides not matched to a gene: 8. The CDR3 runs to 16 residues. CDR3 loop: CASSPPGTALSNEQFF. CDR3 nucleotide sequence: TGTGCCAGCTCACCACCTGGGACAGCATTGTCCAATGAGCAGTTCTTC.

The chain couples TRBV10-3 to TRBJ1-5, with TRBD1 as a possible D gene (6 bases). The CDR3 is made up of 14 amino acids. With 6 bases removed from V and 4 bases from J, the gap between germline ends came to 13 bases. CDR1 ENHRY and CDR2 SYGVKD come from the germline V gene. Here the CDR3 reads CAIRPTGPNQPQHF. CDR3 DNA sequence: TGTGCCATCAGACCGACAGGACCAAATCAGCCCCAGCATTTT.

A single count supports this clone. V and J are TRBV28 and TRBJ2-7; 9 nucleotides match TRBD1. CDR1 and CDR2 (germline): MDHEN, SYDVKM. J gave up 3 bases and V 6 bases, and 12 bases lay outside the gene matches. The CDR3 has 16 amino acids. This chain's CDR3 is CASRTLQGAFRYEQYF. The DNA for the CDR3 is TGTGCCAGCAGGACACTACAGGGGGCCTTTCGCTACGAGCAGTACTTC.

The chain uses TRBV18 and TRBJ1-6, with a possible D match to TRBD1 (5 bases). CDR1 KGHSH and CDR2 LQKENI come from the germline V gene. Between the trimmed V and J ends, which lost 6 bases and 7 bases, there was a span of 16 bases. The CDR3 runs to 15 residues. CDR3 DNA: TGTGCCAGCTCCACCGGGGGAGGGAGCAATTCACCCCTCCACTTT. Translation: CASSTGGGSNSPLHF.

The chain links TRBV4-1 to TRBJ2-1; 10 nucleotides line up with TRBD2. The CDR3 is 15 amino acids. The trim removed 5 bases at V and 3 bases at J, leaving 4 bases unmatched. Germline V lookup: CDR1 MGHRA, CDR2 YSYEKL. The CDR3 bases are TGCGCCAGCAGCTTCACTAGCGGGATCTACAATGAGCAGTTCTTC. This translates into CASSFTSGIYNEQFF.

This clone was seen once. V usage is TRBV18 and J usage is TRBJ2-5; the D is unclear. CDR1 and CDR2 from the germline V gene are KGHSH and LQKENI. Between the trimmed V and J ends, which lost 3 bases and 3 bases, there was a span of 5 bases. The CDR3 runs 12 residues. CDR3 coding DNA: TGTGCCAGCTCACCTACGAAAGAGACCCAGTACTTC. This gives the protein CASSPTKETQYF. The variable domain in full, completed from reference TRBV18 and TRBJ2-5, reads NAGVMQNPRHLVRRRGQEARLRCSPMKGHSHVYWYRQLPEEGLKFMVYLQKENIIDESGMPKERFSAEFPKEGPSILRIQQVVRGDSAAYFCASSPTKETQYFGPGTRLLVL.

The chain couples TRBV7-3 to TRBJ2-3; D is unclear. This CDR3 is built from 12 residues. Germline V gene sequence: CDR1 SGHTA, CDR2 FQGTGA. V was pared by 5 bases and J by 6 bases, with 9 bases between. The CDR3 nucleotides read TGTGCCAGCAGCCTGGGCCTTGATACGCAGTATTTT. Translation gives CASSLGLDTQYF.

The V and J genes are TRBV7-3 and TRBJ2-1; D is undetermined. The CDR3 covers 13 residues. Trimming stripped 4 bases from V and 7 bases from J, with 11 bases between. Germline loops: CDR1 SGHTA, CDR2 FQGTGA. The CDR3 nucleotides read TGTGCCAGCAGCTCCAGGACGGTAAATGAGCAGTTCTTC. It codes for CASSSRTVNEQFF.

The chain links TRBV5-1 to TRBJ2-7; perhaps D is TRBD1 or TRBD2 (5 bases each). V lost 4 bases to trimming and J lost 2 bases, with 13 bases between them. CDR3 size: 14 residues. Germline-derived CDR1 and CDR2 are SGHRS and YFSETQ. The CDR3 loop is CASSTRDGTYEQYF. CDR3 nucleotide sequence: TGCGCCAGCAGCACCCGGGACGGAACCTACGAGCAGTACTTC.

J is TRBJ2-1 and V is TRBV4-3; D not resolved. Germline-derived CDR1 and CDR2 are LGHNA and YSLEER. The V end was cut by 4 bases, the J end by 8 bases, with 12 bases between. The CDR3 runs to 13 residues. CDR3 DNA: TGCGCCAGCAGCCGGGCTGGGGTCTATGAGCAGTTCTTC. It is translated as CASSRAGVYEQFF.

This sequence joins TRBV9 and TRBJ2-2, with D possibly TRBD2 on 6 matching bases. Germline-derived CDR1 and CDR2 are SGDLS and YYNGEE. The CDR3 has 13 amino acids. V was cut by 7 bases and J by 6 bases, with 13 bases left in between. The CDR3 DNA sequence: TGTGCCAGCGCCGGGAGTGCCCCCGGGGAGCTGTTTTTT. Protein: CASAGSAPGELFF.

The chain couples TRBV18 to TRBJ1-4; no definite D call. The CDR3 runs 11 residues. Between the trimmed V and J ends, which lost 6 bases and 8 bases, there was a span of 7 bases. Germline V gene lookup returns CDR1 KGHSH and CDR2 LQKENI. CDR3 sequence reads: CASSQNEKLFF. The CDR3 region has the DNA TGTGCCAGCTCCCAGAACGAAAAACTGTTTTTT.

V usage is TRBV7-6 and J usage is TRBJ1-3, with 7 bases matching TRBD1. Germline CDR1 and CDR2: SGHVS and FNYEAQ. This CDR3 comprises 16 residues. J lost 0 bases, V lost 5 bases, and 7 bases had no gene match. The chain's CDR3 is CASSRAGGRSGNTIYF. Written as DNA, the CDR3 is TGTGCCAGCAGCCGGGCAGGGGGACGCTCTGGAAACACCATATATTTT.

The chain couples TRBV6-5 to TRBJ2-5; possibly TRBD2 for D (6 bases). The CDR3 extends over 12 amino acids. In germline, CDR1 is MNHEY, CDR2 SVGAGI. V was shortened by 6 bases and J by 5 bases, with 10 bases between the two germline ends. The DNA of the CDR3 is TGTGCCAGCAGACTAGCTGGTGAGACCCAGTACTTC. This translates into CASRLAGETQYF.